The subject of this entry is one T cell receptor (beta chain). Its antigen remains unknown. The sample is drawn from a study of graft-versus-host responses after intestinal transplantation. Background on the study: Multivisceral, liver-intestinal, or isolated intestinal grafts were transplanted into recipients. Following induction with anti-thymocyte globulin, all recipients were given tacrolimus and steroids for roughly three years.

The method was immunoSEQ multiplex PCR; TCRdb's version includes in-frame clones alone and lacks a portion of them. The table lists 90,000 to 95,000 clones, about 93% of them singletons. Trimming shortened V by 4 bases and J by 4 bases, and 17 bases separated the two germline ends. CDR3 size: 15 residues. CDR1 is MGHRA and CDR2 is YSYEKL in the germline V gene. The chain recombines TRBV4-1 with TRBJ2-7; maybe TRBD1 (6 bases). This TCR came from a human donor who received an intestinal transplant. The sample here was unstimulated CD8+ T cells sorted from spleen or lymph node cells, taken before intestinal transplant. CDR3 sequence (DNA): TGCGCCAGCAGCCTAAGTGAGGGGACACCATACGAGCAGTACTTC. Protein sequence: CASSLSEGTPYEQYF.